A selection of T cell receptor beta chains follows, all from one sample in a study of T-cell reconstitution after alpha-beta-depleted transplantation in children. TCRdb recomputed calls from the PCR reads with MiXCR, one row per CDR3 protein. The sample lists around 440,000 distinct CDR3 sequences; about 17% were seen once. This sample comprised PBMCs, mostly from graft donor cells, obtained 360 days after TCRalphabeta/CD19-depleted stem cell transplant. These receptors all stem from a boy in the first two years of life who had a stem cell transplant for Wiskott-Aldrich syndrome, so the T cells may come from the graft donor. Both conserved end residues are part of each CDR3. The order of the fields is D gene, clone size, J gene, V gene, CDR3 protein, CDR3 DNA. The D gene is left open where the match is weak. Where a row states a size, it is once, few, many or the class of an expanded clone; other rows omit it.

>TRBD2|.|TRBJ2-7|TRBV7-8
CASSNGLAGGTYEQYF
TGTGCCAGCAGCAACGGACTAGCGGGAGGCACCTACGAGCAGTACTTC
>TRBD1|many|TRBJ2-3|TRBV2
CASSPTGATDTQYF
TGTGCCAGCAGCCCGACAGGGGCGACAGATACGCAGTATTTT
>.|.|TRBJ2-5|TRBV12-3/TRBV12-4
CASSSAMVGETQYF
TGTGCCAGCAGTTCTGCAATGGTGGGGGAGACCCAGTACTTC
>.|.|TRBJ2-3|TRBV5-1
CASSPLGCGLRDTQYF
TGCGCCAGCAGCCCTCTCGGGTGTGGGTTAAGAGATACGCAGTATTTT
>TRBD2|few|TRBJ2-3|TRBV7-9
CASSLEGRATDTQYF
TGTGCCAGCAGCTTAGAAGGGAGGGCCACAGATACGCAGTATTTT
>.|few|TRBJ2-4|TRBV29-1
CSVEAVVAPYKNIQYF
TGCAGCGTGGAAGCGGTGGTAGCGCCCTACAAAAACATTCAGTACTTC
>.|.|TRBJ1-1|TRBV6-5
CASSYVDNTEAFF
TGTGCCAGCAGTTACGTTGACAACACTGAAGCTTTCTTT
>TRBD2|few|TRBJ2-5|TRBV4-2
CASSQEWVKLSGGFQETQYF
TGTGCCAGCAGCCAAGAATGGGTAAAGTTGAGCGGGGGTTTCCAAGAGACCCAGTACTTC
>.|few|TRBJ2-6|TRBV20-1
CSASPHKPGANVLTF
TGCAGTGCTAGCCCTCACAAACCTGGGGCCAACGTCCTGACTTTC
>.|.|TRBJ2-3|TRBV2
CASSEFRSPTDTQYF
TGTGCCAGCAGTGAATTCAGGTCCCCCACAGATACGCAGTATTTT
>.|.|TRBJ2-7|TRBV13
CASSLGDGGAVSEQYF
TGTGCCAGCAGCTTAGGTGATGGAGGGGCGGTGAGCGAGCAGTACTTC
>.|.|TRBJ2-7|TRBV11-2
CASSLGGTSSYF
TGTGCCAGCAGCTTAGGGGGTACGAGCAGTTACTTC
>TRBD1|once|TRBJ2-3|TRBV5-1
CASSLVQGVDTQYF
TGCGCCAGCAGCTTGGTCCAGGGGGTTGATACGCAGTATTTT
>TRBD1|.|TRBJ2-7|TRBV30
CAWSVPGTGGYEQYF
TGTGCCTGGAGTGTCCCCGGGACAGGGGGTTACGAGCAGTACTTC
>.|many|TRBJ2-3|TRBV12-3/TRBV12-4
CASSLGTSDTQYF
TGTGCCAGCAGCCTCGGGACGTCAGATACGCAGTATTTT
>TRBD1|.|TRBJ1-5|TRBV18
CASSPPGTDNQPQHF
TGTGCCAGCTCACCACCAGGGACAGACAATCAGCCCCAGCATTTT
>.|.|TRBJ1-1|TRBV7-9
CASSFLTLRAEAFF
TGTGCCAGCAGCTTTTTGACCCTGAGGGCTGAAGCTTTCTTT
>TRBD1|.|TRBJ1-2|TRBV12-3/TRBV12-4
CASRLAGQGGYTF
TGTGCCAGCAGGCTCGCCGGACAGGGAGGCTACACCTTC
>TRBD2|once|TRBJ2-5|TRBV4-2
CASSQRTSGSDETQYF
TGTGCCAGCAGCCAGCGGACTAGCGGGAGTGATGAGACCCAGTACTTC
>TRBD1|.|TRBJ2-7|TRBV10-3
CAISGQGGPYEQYF
TGTGCCATCAGCGGACAGGGGGGCCCCTACGAGCAGTACTTC
>TRBD2|many|TRBJ2-3|TRBV11-2
CASSLRAGTSGTDTQYF
TGTGCCAGCAGCTTAAGGGCGGGGACTAGCGGAACAGATACGCAGTATTTT
>.|few|TRBJ2-2|TRBV5-1
CASSSRQNRNTGELFF
TGCGCCAGCAGCTCTCGACAGAACAGGAACACCGGGGAGCTGTTTTTT
>TRBD1|.|TRBJ1-6|TRBV18
CASSPKAGGSYNSPLHF
TGTGCCAGCTCACCAAAGGCAGGGGGTTCCTATAATTCACCCCTCCACTTT
>.|few|TRBJ1-5|TRBV5-1
CASSLGQAGQPQHF
TGCGCCAGCAGCTTGGGACAGGCGGGCCAGCCCCAGCATTTT
>.|few|TRBJ2-4|TRBV5-1
CASSLAISLAKNIQYF
TGCGCCAGCAGCTTGGCAATTTCTCTAGCCAAAAACATTCAGTACTTC
>.|few|TRBJ2-2|TRBV3-1
CASSNPTRVGNTGELFF
TGTGCCAGCAGTAACCCTACTCGCGTCGGGAACACCGGGGAGCTGTTTTTT
>TRBD2|.|TRBJ2-7|TRBV27
CASSLHRLAGSEQYF
TGTGCCAGCAGTTTACACCGACTAGCGGGTAGCGAGCAGTACTTC
>TRBD2|.|TRBJ2-3|TRBV7-2
CASSSWTSGSHTDTQYF
TGTGCCAGCAGCTCATGGACTAGCGGGAGTCACACAGATACGCAGTATTTT
>.|.|TRBJ2-7|TRBV7-9
CASSLKEGYYEQYF
TGTGCCAGCAGCCTAAAGGAAGGGTACTACGAGCAGTACTTC
>.|few|TRBJ2-7|TRBV23-1
CASGTVDSSYEQYF
TGCGCCAGCGGAACAGTGGACAGCTCCTACGAGCAGTACTTC
>.|few|TRBJ1-4|TRBV7-9
CASSWGVGRQFNEKLFF
TGTGCCAGCAGCTGGGGAGTAGGCCGACAGTTTAATGAAAAACTGTTTTTT
>.|.|TRBJ2-7|TRBV29-1
CSVGSAFYEQYF
TGCAGCGTCGGCAGCGCATTTTACGAGCAGTACTTC
>.|.|TRBJ1-2|TRBV24-1
CATSDLVGYTF
TGTGCCACCAGTGATTTGGTGGGCTACACCTTC
>TRBD1|.|TRBJ2-2|TRBV12-3/TRBV12-4
CASSLTGTGNTGELFF
TGTGCCAGCAGTTTGACCGGGACAGGGAACACCGGGGAGCTGTTTTTT
>TRBD2|few|TRBJ2-2|TRBV6-2/TRBV6-3
CASRRWGLAGAGELFF
TGTGCCAGCAGGCGGTGGGGACTAGCGGGAGCCGGGGAGCTGTTTTTT
>.|few|TRBJ2-2|TRBV21-1
CASSNWGAGPTGELFF
TGTGCCAGCAGCAACTGGGGGGCAGGGCCCACCGGGGAGCTGTTTTTT
>.|.|TRBJ2-1|TRBV3-1
CACCQDSYRYNEQFF
TGTGCCTGCTGCCAAGATTCATATAGGTACAATGAGCAGTTCTTC
>.|.|TRBJ1-1|TRBV3-1
CASSTHAGRTEAFF
TGTGCCAGCAGCACCCACGCAGGGCGCACTGAAGCTTTCTTT
>TRBD1|.|TRBJ2-3|TRBV24-1
CATSDLRDRSSRGTDTQYF
TGTGCCACCAGTGACCTTCGGGACAGATCCAGCCGAGGCACAGATACGCAGTATTTT
>.|.|TRBJ2-3|TRBV6-5
CASSYQRQRADTQYF
TGTGCCAGCAGTTACCAGAGACAGCGGGCAGATACGCAGTATTTT
>.|few|TRBJ1-1|TRBV9
CASSARPNTEAFF
TGTGCCAGCAGCGCTAGGCCGAACACTGAAGCTTTCTTT
>.|few|TRBJ1-5|TRBV6-1
CASSEARGTSNQPQHF
TGTGCCAGCAGTGAAGCGCGAGGGACGAGCAATCAGCCCCAGCATTTT
>.|.|TRBJ2-2|TRBV10-3
CAIRGAIGELFF
TGTGCCATCAGGGGAGCCATCGGGGAGCTGTTTTTT
>.|many|TRBJ2-5|TRBV12-3/TRBV12-4
CASSAGKETQYF
TGTGCCAGCAGTGCAGGGAAAGAGACCCAGTACTTC
>.|.|TRBJ2-7|TRBV5-6
CASKGGPGARGYEQYF
TGTGCCAGCAAAGGAGGGCCGGGGGCCAGAGGCTACGAGCAGTACTTC
>.|.|TRBJ2-7|TRBV20-1
CSAREYQGTYEQYF
TGCAGTGCTAGAGAGTACCAGGGGACCTACGAGCAGTACTTC